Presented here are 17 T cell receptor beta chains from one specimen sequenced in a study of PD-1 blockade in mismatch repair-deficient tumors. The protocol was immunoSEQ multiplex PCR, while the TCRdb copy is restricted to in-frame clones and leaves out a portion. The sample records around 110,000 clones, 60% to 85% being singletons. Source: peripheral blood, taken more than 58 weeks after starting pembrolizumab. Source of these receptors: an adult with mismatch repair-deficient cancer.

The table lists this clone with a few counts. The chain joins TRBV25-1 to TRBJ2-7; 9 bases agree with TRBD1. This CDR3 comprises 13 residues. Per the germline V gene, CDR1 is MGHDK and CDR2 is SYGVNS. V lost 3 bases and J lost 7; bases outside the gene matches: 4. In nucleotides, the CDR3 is TGTGCCAGCAGTGACCGGACAGGGGTAGAGCAGTACTTC. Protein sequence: CASSDRTGVEQYF.

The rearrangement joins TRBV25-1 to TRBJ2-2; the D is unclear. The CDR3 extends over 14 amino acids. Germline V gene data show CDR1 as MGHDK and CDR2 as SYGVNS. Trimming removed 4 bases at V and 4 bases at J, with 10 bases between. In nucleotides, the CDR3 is TGTGCCAGCAGTGGGACCCCTAGCACCGGGGAGCTGTTTTTT. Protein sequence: CASSGTPSTGELFF.

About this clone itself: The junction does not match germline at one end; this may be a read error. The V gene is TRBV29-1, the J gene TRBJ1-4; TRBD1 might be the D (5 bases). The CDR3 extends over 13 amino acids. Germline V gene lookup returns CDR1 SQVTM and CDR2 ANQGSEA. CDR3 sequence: CSAEAGRGEKLFF. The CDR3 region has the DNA TGCAGCGCTGAAGCAGGGCGGGGTGAAAAACTGTTTTTT. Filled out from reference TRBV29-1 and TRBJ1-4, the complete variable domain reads SAVISQKPSRDICQRGTSLTIQCQVDSQVTMMFWYRQQPGQSLTLIATANQGSEATYESGFVIDKFPISRPNLTFSTLTVSNMSPEDSSIYLCSAEAGRGEKLFFGSGTQLSVL.

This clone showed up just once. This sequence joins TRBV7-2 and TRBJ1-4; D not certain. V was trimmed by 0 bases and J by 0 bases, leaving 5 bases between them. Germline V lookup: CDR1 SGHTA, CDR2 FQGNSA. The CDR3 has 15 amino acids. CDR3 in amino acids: CASSLAQTTNEKLFF. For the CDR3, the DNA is TGTGCCAGCAGCTTAGCGCAGACAACTAATGAAAAACTGTTTTTT.

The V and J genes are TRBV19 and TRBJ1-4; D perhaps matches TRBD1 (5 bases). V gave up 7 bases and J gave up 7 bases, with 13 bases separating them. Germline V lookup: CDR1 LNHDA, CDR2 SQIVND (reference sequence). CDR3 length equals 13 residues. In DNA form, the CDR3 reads TGTGCCAGTACAGGGTTGGGAAGTGAAAAACTGTTTTTT. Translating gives CASTGLGSEKLFF.

The CDR3 DNA is TGTGCCAGCAGTTCACTCGGACGGACCCTTAGGGAAAAACTGTTTTTT. The encoded protein is CASSSLGRTLREKLFF. The chain is built from TRBV11-2 and TRBJ1-4; D gene unclear. In germline, CDR1 is SGHAT, CDR2 FQNNGV. The V end was cut by 6 bases, the J end by 8 bases, with 22 bases between. The CDR3 runs to 16 residues.

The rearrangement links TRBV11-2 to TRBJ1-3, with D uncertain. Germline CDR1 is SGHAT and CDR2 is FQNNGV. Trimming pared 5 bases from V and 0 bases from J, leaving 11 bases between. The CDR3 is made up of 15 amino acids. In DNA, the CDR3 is TGTGCCAGCAGCCCCAATTACGGCTCTGGAAACACCATATATTTT. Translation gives CASSPNYGSGNTIYF.

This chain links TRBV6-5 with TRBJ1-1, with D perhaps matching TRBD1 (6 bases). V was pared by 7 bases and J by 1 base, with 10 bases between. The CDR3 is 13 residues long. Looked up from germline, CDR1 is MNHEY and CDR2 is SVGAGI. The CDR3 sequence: CASIPTGNTEAFF. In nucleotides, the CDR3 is TGTGCCAGCATCCCGACAGGGAACACTGAAGCTTTCTTT.

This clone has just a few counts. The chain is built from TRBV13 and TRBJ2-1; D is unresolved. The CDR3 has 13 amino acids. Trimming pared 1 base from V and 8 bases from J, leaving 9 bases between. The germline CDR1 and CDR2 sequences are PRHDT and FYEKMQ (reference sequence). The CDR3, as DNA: TGTGCCAGCAGCTTAGACTTCGGCGATGAGCAGTTCTTC. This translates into CASSLDFGDEQFF.

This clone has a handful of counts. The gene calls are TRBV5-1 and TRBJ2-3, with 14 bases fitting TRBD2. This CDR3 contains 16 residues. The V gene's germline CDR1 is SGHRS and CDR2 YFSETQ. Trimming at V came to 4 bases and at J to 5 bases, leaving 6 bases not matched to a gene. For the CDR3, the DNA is TGCGCCAGCAGCGAGGGACTAGCGGGAGACTTAGATACGCAGTATTTT. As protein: CASSEGLAGDLDTQYF.

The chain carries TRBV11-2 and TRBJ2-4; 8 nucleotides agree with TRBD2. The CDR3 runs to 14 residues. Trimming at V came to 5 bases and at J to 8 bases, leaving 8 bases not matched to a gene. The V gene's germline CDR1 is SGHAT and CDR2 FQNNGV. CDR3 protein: CASSRGGGLDIQYF. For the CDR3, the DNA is TGTGCCAGCAGCCGGGGCGGGGGGTTGGACATTCAGTACTTC.

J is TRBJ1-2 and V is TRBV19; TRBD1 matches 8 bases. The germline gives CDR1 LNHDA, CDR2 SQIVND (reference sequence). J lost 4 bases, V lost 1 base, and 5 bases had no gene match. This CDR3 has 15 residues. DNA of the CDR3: TGTGCCAGTAGTATAGTCATCACAGGGGGCTATGGCTACACCTTC. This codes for CASSIVITGGYGYTF.

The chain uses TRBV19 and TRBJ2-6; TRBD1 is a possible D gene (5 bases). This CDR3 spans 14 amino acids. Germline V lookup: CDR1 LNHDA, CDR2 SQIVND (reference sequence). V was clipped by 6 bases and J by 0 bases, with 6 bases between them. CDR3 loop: CASSDSSGANVLTF. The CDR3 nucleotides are TGTGCCAGTAGCGACAGCTCTGGGGCCAACGTCCTGACTTTC.

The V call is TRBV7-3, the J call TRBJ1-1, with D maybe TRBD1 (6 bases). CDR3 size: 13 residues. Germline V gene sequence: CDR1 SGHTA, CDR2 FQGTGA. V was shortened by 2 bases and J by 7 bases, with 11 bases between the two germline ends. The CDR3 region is CASSLGGGIEAFF. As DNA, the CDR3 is TGTGCCAGCAGCTTAGGGGGCGGAATTGAAGCTTTCTTT.

The CDR3 nucleotides read TGTGCCAGCTCACCCAGTCGGGACGAGCAGTACTTC. It specifies CASSPSRDEQYF. This chain joins TRBV18 and TRBJ2-7; D is unresolved. V was trimmed by 3 bases and J by 5 bases, leaving 8 bases between them. The CDR3 spans 12 residues. Germline V gene sequence: CDR1 KGHSH, CDR2 LQKENI. The full variable domain, its missing parts supplied by reference TRBV18 and TRBJ2-7, is NAGVMQNPRHLVRRRGQEARLRCSPMKGHSHVYWYRQLPEEGLKFMVYLQKENIIDESGMPKERFSAEFPKEGPSILRIQQVVRGDSAAYFCASSPSRDEQYFGPGTRLTVT.

For the CDR3, the DNA is TGCGCCAGCAGCCAAGTAAATAGTGGCGGGGAGCTGTTTTTT. This gives the protein CASSQVNSGGELFF. The chain links TRBV4-1 to TRBJ2-2; no clear D. The CDR3 runs 14 residues. Trimming removed 1 base at V and 7 bases at J, with 10 bases between. CDR1 and CDR2 from the germline V gene are MGHRA and YSYEKL.

The CDR3 reads CASSLERRWLGGETQYF. The CDR3 DNA reads TGTGCCAGCAGCTTAGAAAGGAGATGGCTTGGGGGGGAGACCCAGTACTTC. The chain combines TRBV11-3 with TRBJ2-5; the D gene is possibly TRBD2 (6 bases). This CDR3 region has 17 residues. Looked up from germline, CDR1 is SGHNT and CDR2 is YENEEA. V was pared by 0 bases and J by 5 bases, with 19 bases between.